This is a list of T cell receptor beta chains from one sample in a study of vaccination effects on CD4 cells after COVID-19. Antigens of these TCRs are unknown. Assay used: immunoSEQ multiplex PCR; TCRdb lists only in-frame clones, some missing. The sample has more than 25,000 clones; 55% to 75% are singletons. The starting material was CD4+ T cells from PBMCs cultured with HCoV-229E spike peptides, obtained before COVID-19 vaccination. Every receptor here comes from a human donor who received a COVID-19 vaccine. The CDR3 runs from the conserved cysteine through the conserved F or W. Fields, in order: V gene, D gene, J gene, clone size, CDR3 protein, CDR3 DNA. A D gene is named only where the DNA matches it firmly. The size entry is marked missing in some rows and otherwise reads once, few, many or a size class.

TRBV6-5,NA,TRBJ1-2,NA,CASRALGDYGYTF,TGTGCCAGCAGAGCCCTAGGGGACTATGGCTACACCTTC
TRBV9,NA,TRBJ1-2,NA,CASSVGTGWNYGYTF,TGTGCCAGCAGCGTAGGTACGGGGTGGAACTATGGCTACACCTTC
TRBV2,TRBD2,TRBJ2-7,NA,CASGKRGGYEQYF,TGTGCCAGCGGTAAGCGGGGGGGCTACGAGCAGTACTTC
TRBV7-9,TRBD1,TRBJ1-3,once,CASTHTGGLGNTIYF,TGTGCCAGCACCCATACAGGGGGCTTAGGAAACACCATATATTTT
TRBV6-5,NA,TRBJ1-6,NA,CASSQAVRSPLHF,TGTGCCAGCAGCCAGGCTGTCAGGTCACCCCTCCACTTT
TRBV19,NA,TRBJ2-2,NA,CASSTLLGGTGELFF,TGTGCCAGTAGTACCCTCCTCGGGGGCACCGGGGAGCTGTTTTTT
TRBV4-1,NA,TRBJ2-7,NA,CASSQSAGVGEQYF,TGCGCCAGCAGCCAGTCGGCAGGGGTGGGAGAGCAGTACTTC
TRBV7-9,NA,TRBJ1-1,few,CASSLSPQLNTEAFF,TGTGCCAGCAGCTTATCCCCTCAGCTAAACACTGAAGCTTTCTTT
TRBV28,TRBD1,TRBJ2-7,NA,CASTPTAGTGNLGEQYF,TGTGCCAGCACCCCGACCGCCGGGACAGGGAATCTTGGCGAGCAGTACTTC
TRBV27,NA,TRBJ2-7,few,CASSRRAVNSYEQYF,TGTGCCAGCAGCCGAAGGGCAGTCAACTCCTACGAGCAGTACTTC
TRBV5-4,NA,TRBJ1-4,few,CASSTSGTRNEKLFF,TGTGCCAGCAGCACATCGGGAACCCGGAATGAAAAACTGTTTTTT
TRBV12-3/TRBV12-4,NA,TRBJ1-5,NA,CASSSSGHQPQHF,TGTGCCAGCAGTTCGTCGGGGCATCAGCCCCAGCATTTT
TRBV5-1,NA,TRBJ2-2,NA,CASLQRDRGELFF,TGCGCCAGCCTTCAAAGGGACCGCGGGGAGCTGTTTTTT
TRBV18,NA,TRBJ1-5,NA,CASSGRGPQHF,TGTGCCAGCTCGGGACGGGGGCCCCAGCATTTT
TRBV9,NA,TRBJ2-5,once,CASSVQPARGKETQYF,TGTGCCAGCAGCGTCCAACCGGCGAGAGGGAAAGAGACCCAGTACTTC
TRBV28,NA,TRBJ1-1,NA,CASSWKSWGTEAFF,TGTGCCAGCAGTTGGAAATCGTGGGGAACTGAAGCTTTCTTT
TRBV10-3,NA,TRBJ1-4,NA,CAISPGPLSNEKLFF,TGTGCCATCAGTCCAGGACCGCTTTCTAATGAAAAACTGTTTTTT
TRBV4-2,NA,TRBJ2-1,NA,CASSQDQKGDEQFF,TGTGCCAGCAGCCAAGATCAAAAGGGGGATGAGCAGTTCTTC
TRBV18,TRBD1,TRBJ1-2,few,CASSPGQGENYGYTF,TGTGCCAGCTCACCGGGACAGGGAGAGAACTATGGCTACACCTTC
TRBV5-6,NA,TRBJ1-3,NA,CASSRGGNTIYF,TGTGCCAGCAGCCGAGGGGGAAACACCATATATTTT
TRBV6-5,NA,TRBJ2-1,once,CATDFTGQFF,TGTGCCACAGATTTCACAGGGCAGTTCTTC
TRBV6-5,NA,TRBJ1-2,few,CASSYSGYGYTF,TGTGCCAGCAGTTACTCGGGATATGGCTACACCTTC
TRBV2,NA,TRBJ2-5,NA,CASTREETQYF,TGTGCCAGCACTCGAGAGGAGACCCAGTACTTC
TRBV5-6,TRBD1,TRBJ1-2,NA,CASSLGDRRLGYTF,TGTGCCAGCAGCTTGGGGGACAGGCGGTTAGGCTACACCTTC
TRBV18,NA,TRBJ1-1,NA,CASSFGTEAFF,TGTGCCAGCTCTTTTGGCACTGAAGCTTTCTTT
TRBV6-1,NA,TRBJ1-5,NA,CASSESVNQPQHF,TGTGCCAGCAGTGAATCGGTGAATCAGCCCCAGCATTTT
TRBV11-3,TRBD1,TRBJ2-4,NA,CASSKDRGNIQYF,TGTGCCAGCAGCAAAGACAGGGGAAACATTCAGTACTTC
TRBV7-8,NA,TRBJ2-2,NA,CASSPDRNTGELFF,TGTGCCAGCAGTCCCGACAGAAACACCGGGGAGCTGTTTTTT
TRBV9,TRBD2,TRBJ2-2,few,CASSVFSGDSGELFF,TGTGCCAGCAGCGTCTTTAGCGGGGACTCCGGGGAGCTGTTTTTT
TRBV11-1,TRBD2,TRBJ2-7,NA,CASSFGERDPSYEQYF,TGTGCCAGCAGCTTTGGGGAGCGGGATCCTTCCTACGAGCAGTACTTC
TRBV6-4,TRBD2,TRBJ2-2,NA,CASRRVASGGVKTGELFF,TGTGCCAGCAGGAGAGTGGCTAGCGGGGGAGTAAAGACCGGGGAGCTGTTTTTT
TRBV19,NA,TRBJ1-4,NA,CASSLRKNEKLFF,TGTGCCAGTAGCCTACGAAAGAATGAAAAACTGTTTTTT
TRBV28,NA,TRBJ2-1,NA,CASPPTPGAEGNEQFF,TGTGCCAGCCCCCCTACCCCAGGGGCGGAGGGGAATGAGCAGTTCTTC
TRBV5-1,TRBD1,TRBJ1-2,NA,CASTARPGQVDGYTF,TGCGCCAGCACGGCCCGACCCGGACAGGTTGATGGCTACACCTTC
TRBV23-1,NA,TRBJ1-2,NA,CASSQWADYVYGYTF,TGCGCCAGCAGTCAATGGGCAGATTATGTTTATGGCTACACCTTC
TRBV15,NA,TRBJ1-5,NA,CATSRGGDGSRQHF,TGTGCCACCAGCAGAGGTGGGGATGGGTCCCGCCAGCATTTT
TRBV5-1,NA,TRBJ2-7,NA,CASSLEGPSYEQYF,TGCGCCAGCAGCCTGGAAGGACCCTCCTACGAGCAGTACTTC
TRBV4-2,NA,TRBJ2-7,few,CASSQGQGYGEQYF,TGTGCCAGCAGCCAAGGCCAGGGATATGGCGAGCAGTACTTC
TRBV30,TRBD1,TRBJ2-5,NA,CAWSRGLETQYF,TGTGCCTGGAGCAGGGGGCTTGAGACCCAGTACTTC
TRBV3-1/TRBV3-2,TRBD2,TRBJ2-1,NA,CASSPSLAENEQFF,TGTGCCAGCAGCCCGAGTCTAGCGGAGAATGAGCAGTTCTTC
TRBV7-2,NA,TRBJ2-2,once,CASSSMGGLDTGELFF,TGTGCCAGCAGCTCAATGGGGGGGCTGGACACCGGGGAGCTGTTTTTT
TRBV30,TRBD1,TRBJ1-2,NA,CAWSTGGAYGYTF,TGTGCCTGGAGTACAGGGGGCGCCTATGGCTACACCTTC
TRBV5-6,NA,TRBJ2-5,NA,CASSLVGLETQYF,TGTGCCAGCAGCTTGGTAGGGTTGGAGACCCAGTACTTC
TRBV7-2,NA,TRBJ1-6,NA,CASSLDLNSPLHF,TGTGCCAGCAGCTTAGACTTGAATTCACCCCTCCACTTT
TRBV7-2,TRBD2,TRBJ2-2,NA,CASSPQRGGPSTGELFF,TGTGCCAGCAGCCCACAGCGGGGGGGCCCCAGCACCGGGGAGCTGTTTTTT
TRBV28,TRBD1,TRBJ1-5,NA,CASSLTGQSNQPQHF,TGTGCCAGCAGCCTAACGGGACAGAGCAATCAGCCCCAGCATTTT
TRBV7-9,NA,TRBJ2-7,few,CASSPGEVGEQYF,TGTGCCAGCAGCCCCGGGGAGGTGGGCGAGCAGTACTTC
TRBV27,TRBD1,TRBJ1-5,once,CASSPGTAKNQPQHF,TGTGCCAGCAGTCCTGGGACAGCGAAAAATCAGCCCCAGCATTTT
TRBV19,NA,TRBJ1-2,NA,CASSPRGAGGYTF,TGTGCCAGTAGCCCGAGGGGGGCTGGCGGCTACACCTTC
TRBV15,TRBD1,TRBJ1-2,NA,CATSSGTGNYGYTF,TGTGCCACCAGCAGCGGGACAGGGAACTATGGCTACACCTTC
TRBV7-9,NA,TRBJ1-4,few,CASSLAEGNEKLFF,TGTGCCAGCAGCTTAGCTGAGGGTAATGAAAAACTGTTTTTT